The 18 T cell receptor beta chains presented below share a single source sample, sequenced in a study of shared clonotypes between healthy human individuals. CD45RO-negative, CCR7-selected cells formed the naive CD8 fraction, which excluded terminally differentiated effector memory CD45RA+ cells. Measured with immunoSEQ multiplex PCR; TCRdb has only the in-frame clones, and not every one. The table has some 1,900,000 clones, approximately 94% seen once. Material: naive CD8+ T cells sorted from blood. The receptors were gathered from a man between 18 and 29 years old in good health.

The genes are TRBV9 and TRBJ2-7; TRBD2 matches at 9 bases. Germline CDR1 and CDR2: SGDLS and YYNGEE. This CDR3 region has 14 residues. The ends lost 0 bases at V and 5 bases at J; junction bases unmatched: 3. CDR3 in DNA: TGTGCCAGCAGCGTAGGGGTAGCGGGGGACGAGCAGTACTTC. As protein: CASSVGVAGDEQYF.

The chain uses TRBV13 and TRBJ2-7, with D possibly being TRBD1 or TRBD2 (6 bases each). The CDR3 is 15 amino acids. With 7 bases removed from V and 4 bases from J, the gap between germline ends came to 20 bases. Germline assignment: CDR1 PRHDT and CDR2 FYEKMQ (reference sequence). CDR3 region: CASNLRGEPSYEQYF. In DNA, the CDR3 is TGTGCCAGCAACCTGAGGGGGGAACCGAGTTACGAGCAGTACTTC.

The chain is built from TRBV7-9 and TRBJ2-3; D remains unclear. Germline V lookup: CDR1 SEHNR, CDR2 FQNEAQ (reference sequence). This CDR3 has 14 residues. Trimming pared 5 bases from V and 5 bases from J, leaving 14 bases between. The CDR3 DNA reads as TGTGCCAGCAGCCACCCTCAACAGATAGATACGCAGTATTTT. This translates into CASSHPQQIDTQYF.

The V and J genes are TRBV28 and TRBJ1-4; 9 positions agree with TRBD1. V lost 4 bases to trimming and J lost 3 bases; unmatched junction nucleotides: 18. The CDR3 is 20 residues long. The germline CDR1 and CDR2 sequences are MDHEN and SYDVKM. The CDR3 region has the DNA TGTGCCAGCAGTTATACAGGGGGCGCCGAAGTAAAACTGGCTAATGAAAAACTGTTTTTT. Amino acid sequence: CASSYTGGAEVKLANEKLFF.

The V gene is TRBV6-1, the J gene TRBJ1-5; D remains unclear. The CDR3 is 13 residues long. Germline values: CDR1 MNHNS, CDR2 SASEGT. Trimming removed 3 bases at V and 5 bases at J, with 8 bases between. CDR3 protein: CASSDFRDQPQHF. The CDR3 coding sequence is TGTGCCAGCAGTGACTTCCGGGATCAGCCCCAGCATTTT.

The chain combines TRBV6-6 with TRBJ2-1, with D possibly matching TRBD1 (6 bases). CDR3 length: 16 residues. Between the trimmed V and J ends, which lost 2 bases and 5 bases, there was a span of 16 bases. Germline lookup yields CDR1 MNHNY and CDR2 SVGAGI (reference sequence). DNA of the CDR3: TGTGCCAGCAGTTACAGGGGCGTGGGGGCGGACAATGAGCAGTTCTTC. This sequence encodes CASSYRGVGADNEQFF.

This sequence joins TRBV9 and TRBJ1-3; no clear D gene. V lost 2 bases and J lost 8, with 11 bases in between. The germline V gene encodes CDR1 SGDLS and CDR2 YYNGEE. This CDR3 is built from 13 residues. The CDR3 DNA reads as TGTGCCAGCAGCGTGTCAGCGGAGGACACCATATATTTT. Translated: CASSVSAEDTIYF.

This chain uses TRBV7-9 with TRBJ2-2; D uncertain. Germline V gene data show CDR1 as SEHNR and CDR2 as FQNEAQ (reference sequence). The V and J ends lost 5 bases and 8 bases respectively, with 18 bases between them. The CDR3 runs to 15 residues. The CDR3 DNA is TGTGCCAGCAGCCCAATTGGCGGTCTCTCTGGGGAGCTGTTTTTT. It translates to CASSPIGGLSGELFF.

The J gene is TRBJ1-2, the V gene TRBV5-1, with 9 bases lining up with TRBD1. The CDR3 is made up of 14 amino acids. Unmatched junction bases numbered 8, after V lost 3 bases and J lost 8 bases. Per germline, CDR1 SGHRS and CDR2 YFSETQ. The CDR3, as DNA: TGCGCCAGCAGCTCCTCACAGGGGGCGGGCGGCTACACCTTC. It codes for CASSSSQGAGGYTF.

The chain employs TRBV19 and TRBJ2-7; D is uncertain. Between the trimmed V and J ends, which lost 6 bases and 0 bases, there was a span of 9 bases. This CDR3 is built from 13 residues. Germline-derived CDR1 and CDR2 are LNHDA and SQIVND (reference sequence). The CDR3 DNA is TGTGCCAGTAGCGGGCCTAGCTCCTACGAGCAGTACTTC. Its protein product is CASSGPSSYEQYF.

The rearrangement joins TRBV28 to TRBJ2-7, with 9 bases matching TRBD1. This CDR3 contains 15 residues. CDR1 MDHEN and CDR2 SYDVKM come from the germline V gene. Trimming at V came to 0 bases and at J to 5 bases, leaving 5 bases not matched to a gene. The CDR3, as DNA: TGTGCCAGCAGTTTATGGGGACAGGGTTCCGACGAGCAGTACTTC. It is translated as CASSLWGQGSDEQYF. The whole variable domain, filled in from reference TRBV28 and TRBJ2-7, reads DVKVTQSSRYLVKRTGEKVFLECVQDMDHENMFWYRQDPGLGLRLIYFSYDVKMKEKGDIPEGYSVSREKKERFSLILESASTNQTSMYLCASSLWGQGSDEQYFGPGTRLTVT.

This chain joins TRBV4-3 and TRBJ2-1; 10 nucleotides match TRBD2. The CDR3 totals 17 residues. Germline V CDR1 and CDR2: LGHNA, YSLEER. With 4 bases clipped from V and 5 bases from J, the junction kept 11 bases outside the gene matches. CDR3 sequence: CASSRSLAGADNNEQFF. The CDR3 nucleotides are TGCGCCAGCAGCCGGAGTCTAGCGGGAGCGGATAACAATGAGCAGTTCTTC.

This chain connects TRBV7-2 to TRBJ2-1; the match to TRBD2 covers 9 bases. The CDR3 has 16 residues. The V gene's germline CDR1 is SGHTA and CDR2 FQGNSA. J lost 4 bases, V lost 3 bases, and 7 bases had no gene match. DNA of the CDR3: TGTGCCAGCAGCTTTACCGCGGGAGGGAGGTACAATGAGCAGTTCTTC. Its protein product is CASSFTAGGRYNEQFF.

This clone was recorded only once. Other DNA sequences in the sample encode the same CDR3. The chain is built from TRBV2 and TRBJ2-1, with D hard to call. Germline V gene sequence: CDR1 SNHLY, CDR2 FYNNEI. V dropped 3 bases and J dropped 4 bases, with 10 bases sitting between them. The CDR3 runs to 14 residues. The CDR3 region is CASSDGVGYNEQFF. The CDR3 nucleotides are TGTGCCAGCAGTGATGGAGTGGGTTACAATGAGCAGTTCTTC.

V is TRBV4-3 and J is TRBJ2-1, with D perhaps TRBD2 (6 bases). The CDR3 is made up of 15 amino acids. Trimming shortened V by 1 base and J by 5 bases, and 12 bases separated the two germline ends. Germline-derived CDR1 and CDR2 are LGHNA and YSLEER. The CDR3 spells CASSQVYGGNNEQFF. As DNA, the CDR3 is TGCGCCAGCAGCCAAGTTTACGGGGGAAACAATGAGCAGTTCTTC.

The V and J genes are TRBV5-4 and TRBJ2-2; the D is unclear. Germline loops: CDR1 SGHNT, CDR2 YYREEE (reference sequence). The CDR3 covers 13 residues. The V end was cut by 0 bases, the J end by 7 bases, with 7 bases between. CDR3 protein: CASSLGIGGELFF. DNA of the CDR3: TGTGCCAGCAGCTTGGGTATTGGCGGGGAGCTGTTTTTT. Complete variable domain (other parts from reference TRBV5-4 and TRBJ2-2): ETGVTQSPTHLIKTRGQQVTLRCSSQSGHNTVSWYQQALGQGPQFIFQYYREEENGRGNFPPRFSGLQFPNYSSELNVNALELDDSALYLCASSLGIGGELFFGEGSRLTVL.

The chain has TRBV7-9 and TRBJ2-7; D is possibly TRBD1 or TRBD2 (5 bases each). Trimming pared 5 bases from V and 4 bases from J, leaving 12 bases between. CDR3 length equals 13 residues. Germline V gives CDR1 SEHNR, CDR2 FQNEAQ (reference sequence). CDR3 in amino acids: CASSPWDEYEQYF. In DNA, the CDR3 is TGTGCCAGCAGCCCGTGGGACGAATACGAGCAGTACTTC.

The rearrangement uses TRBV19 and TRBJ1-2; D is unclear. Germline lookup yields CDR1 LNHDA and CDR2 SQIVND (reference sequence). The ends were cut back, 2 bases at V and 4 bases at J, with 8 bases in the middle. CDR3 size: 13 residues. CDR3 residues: CASSIKDFYGYTF. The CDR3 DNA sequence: TGTGCCAGTAGTATAAAGGATTTCTATGGCTACACCTTC.